Listed below are T cell receptor beta chains from one sample, sequenced in a study of T cells in Graves' hyperthyroidism and ophthalmopathy. One entry per CDR3 protein results from TCRdb running MiXCR on the multiplex PCR reads. The sample holds about 640,000 distinct CDR3 sequences, 20% seen once. Sequencing was carried out using blood. All receptors derive from a man younger than 45 with Graves' ophthalmopathy. Both conserved end residues are part of each CDR3. Each record gives: J gene, V gene, D gene, clone size, CDR3 length, CDR3 DNA, CDR3 protein. A D gene is named only where the DNA matches it firmly. Some rows have no size entry. The others give once, few or many, or a class for an expanded clone.

>TRBJ2-1|TRBV30|NA|many|13
TGTGCCTGGAGGACTAGCTCTAGGGGGTATCAGTTCTTC
CAWRTSSRGYQFF
>TRBJ2-1|TRBV25-1|NA|NA|15
TGTGCCAGCAGTGAATTGCAGGACCCGAACAATGAGCAGTTCTTC
CASSELQDPNNEQFF
>TRBJ1-2|TRBV30|NA|many|11
TGTGCCTGGGATGGGACTCCTGGCTACACCTTC
CAWDGTPGYTF
>TRBJ1-1|TRBV18|NA|NA|15
TGTGCCAGCTCACCACCGGGGGCGAGAGGTACTGAAGCTTTCTTT
CASSPPGARGTEAFF
>TRBJ1-2|TRBV28|NA|many|14
TGTGCCAGCACCCTCCCGGGACTCAACTATGGCTACACCTTC
CASTLPGLNYGYTF
>TRBJ2-1|TRBV5-8|TRBD2|few|17
TGTGCCAGCAGCACCGGGAGACCGGGACTAGTAAACAATGAGCAGTTCTTC
CASSTGRPGLVNNEQFF
>TRBJ2-7|TRBV9|NA|few|14
TGTGCCAGCAGCGTAGGAGGGAACGGCTACGAGCAGTACTTC
CASSVGGNGYEQYF
>TRBJ2-4|TRBV12-3/TRBV12-4|NA|few|17
TGTGCCAGCACCCCGAGGACTGGCAGCCAAGCCAAAAACATTCAGTACTTC
CASTPRTGSQAKNIQYF
>TRBJ1-1|TRBV28|NA|many|14
TGTGCCAGCAGTTCCACAACCCGCAGGGGTAGAGCTTTCTTT
CASSSTTRRGRAFF
>TRBJ1-1|TRBV5-1|NA|NA|13
TGCGCCAGCAGCTTGGTACATTACACTGAAGCTTTCTTT
CASSLVHYTEAFF
>TRBJ2-3|TRBV11-2|NA|NA|18
TGTGCCAGCAGCTCCCCGGGGCCTGGGACCTCTAGCACAGATACGCAGTATTTT
CASSSPGPGTSSTDTQYF
>TRBJ1-4|TRBV2|NA|NA|14
TGTGCCAGCAGAACTACAGGGTCGGGTGAAAAACTGTTTTTT
CASRTTGSGEKLFF
>TRBJ1-2|TRBV30|NA|NA|13
TGTGCCTGGAGTGTACTGGCAGGCTATGGCTACACCTTC
CAWSVLAGYGYTF
>TRBJ2-3|TRBV20-1|NA|NA|13
TGCAGTGCCGACCTAGGAAGCACAGATACGCAGTATTTT
CSADLGSTDTQYF
>TRBJ1-2|TRBV25-1|NA|few|13
TGTGCCAGCAACCACGGTACTAACTATGGCTACACCTTC
CASNHGTNYGYTF
>TRBJ1-2|TRBV11-2|NA|many|12
TGTGCCAGCAGCTTAGCACCCTATGGCTACACCTTC
CASSLAPYGYTF
>TRBJ2-4|TRBV7-2|TRBD1|NA|17
TGTGCCAGCAGCTACTACAGGGGTAACGAGCCCAAAAACATTCAGTACTTC
CASSYYRGNEPKNIQYF
>TRBJ2-7|TRBV7-3|NA|NA|19
TGTGCCAGCAGCTTAATCGTCCATTCAGGGAGCGGATTCTTCTACGAGCAGTACTTC
CASSLIVHSGSGFFYEQYF
>TRBJ2-2|TRBV5-1|TRBD2|NA|15
TGCGCCAGCAGCGCGTCTAGCGGTTACACCGGGGAGCTGTTTTTT
CASSASSGYTGELFF
>TRBJ2-3|TRBV24-1|NA|few|13
TGTGCCACCAGTGAAAAAATAGGGGGTACGCAGTATTTT
CATSEKIGGTQYF
>TRBJ1-5|TRBV28|TRBD1|many|15
TGTGCCAGCAGACGAGGGACAGGGGGAAATCAGCCCCAGCATTTT
CASRRGTGGNQPQHF
>TRBJ1-2|TRBV28|NA|many|13
TGTGCCAGCAGTTTCCGCGGACACCATGGCTACACCTTC
CASSFRGHHGYTF
>TRBJ1-4|TRBV20-1|NA|few|13
TGCAGTGCTATTCGGGGGATGGATGAAAAACTGTTTTTT
CSAIRGMDEKLFF
>TRBJ1-2|TRBV2|NA|NA|13
TGTGCCAGCAGTGAAGGGGCAGGGAGTGGCTACACCTTC
CASSEGAGSGYTF
>TRBJ2-1|TRBV20-1|TRBD1|NA|16
TGCAGTGCTAGAGATCCCCGGACAGGAGGCTACAATGAGCAGTTCTTC
CSARDPRTGGYNEQFF
>TRBJ1-1|TRBV27|NA|few|13
TGTGCCAGCATGGGGAGGGCTGGCACTGAAGCTTTCTTT
CASMGRAGTEAFF
>TRBJ2-7|TRBV6-1|TRBD1|few|13
TGTGCCAGCAATCTGGGACAGGGCTACGAGCAGTACTTC
CASNLGQGYEQYF
>TRBJ2-3|TRBV27|TRBD1|NA|14
TGTGCCAGCAGTCTCGGACAGGGAATGGATACGCAGTATTTT
CASSLGQGMDTQYF
>TRBJ1-1|TRBV24-1|NA|NA|14
TGTGCCACCAAGCATGGGCCGTTGAACACTGAAGCTTTCTTT
CATKHGPLNTEAFF